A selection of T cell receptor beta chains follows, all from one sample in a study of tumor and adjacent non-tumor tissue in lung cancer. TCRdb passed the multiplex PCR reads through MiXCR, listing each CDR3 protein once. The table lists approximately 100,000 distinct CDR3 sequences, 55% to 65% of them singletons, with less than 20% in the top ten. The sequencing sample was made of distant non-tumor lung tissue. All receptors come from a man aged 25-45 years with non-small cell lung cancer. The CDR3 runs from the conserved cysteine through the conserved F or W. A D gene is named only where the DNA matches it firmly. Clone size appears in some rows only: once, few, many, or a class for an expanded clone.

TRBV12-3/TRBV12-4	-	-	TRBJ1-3	CASSLNGNTIYF	TGTGCCAGCAGTCTGAATGGAAACACCATATATTTT
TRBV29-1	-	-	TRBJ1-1	CSVEVSGANTESFF	TGCAGCGTTGAAGTAAGTGGGGCGAACACTGAATCTTTCTTT
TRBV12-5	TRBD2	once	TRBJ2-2	CASGSGTNGFNGELFF	TGTGCTAGTGGTTCCGGGACTAACGGGTTCAACGGAGAGCTGTTTTTT
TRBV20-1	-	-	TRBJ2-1	CSALTGASVLHEQLF	TGCAGTGCCCTTACCGGGGCTAGCGTTCTCCATGAGCAGCTCTTC
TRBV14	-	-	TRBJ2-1	CASSQVIRGGEQLF	TGTGCCAGCAGCCAAGTCATCCGGGGAGGTGAGCAGTTGTTC
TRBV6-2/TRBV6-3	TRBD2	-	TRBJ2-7	CASNRAGGSYEQYF	TGTGCCAGCAACAGGGCGGGAGGGTCCTACGAGCAATACTTC
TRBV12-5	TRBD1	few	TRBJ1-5	CASALTGGYNQSQHF	TGTGCTAGTGCCCTGACAGGGGGTTACAATCAGTCCCAGCATTTT
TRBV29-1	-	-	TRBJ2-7	CSAEGTHEQYF	TGCAGCGCTGAAGGTACCCACGAGCAGTACTTC
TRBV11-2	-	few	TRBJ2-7	CASSLPEASYEQYF	TGTGCCAGCAGCTTACCCGAGGCCTCCTACGAGCAGTACTTC
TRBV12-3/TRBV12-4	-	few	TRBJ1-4	CASSSSATNEKLFF	TGTGCCAGCAGTTCGTCTGCAACTAATGAAAAACTGTTTTTT
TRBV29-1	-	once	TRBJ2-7	CIVTGKASYAQYF	TGCATCGTTACCGGGAAAGCCAGCTACGCGCAGTACTTC
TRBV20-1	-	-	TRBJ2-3	CSARLQGRYSIDTQYF	TGCAGTGCTCGCCTCCAGGGAAGGTATAGCATAGATACGCAGTATTTT
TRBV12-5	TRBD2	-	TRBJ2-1	CVSGLGLAGGPFSYNERFF	TGTGTTAGTGGTTTAGGCCTAGCGGGAGGGCCCTTCTCCTACAATGAGCGGTTCTTC
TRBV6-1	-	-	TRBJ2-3	CVSSENPLSTQYF	TGTGTCAGCAGTGAGAACCCGTTGAGTACGCAGTATTTT